This T cell receptor beta chain was identified in a study of post-analysis software for immune sequencing data. About the study: Included among the disease courses, which were recorded for the cohort, were relapsing-remitting, secondary progressive and progressive-relapsing multiple sclerosis. Findings and caveats of the study: There was significantly lower normalized Chao1 diversity in multiple sclerosis patients than in controls.

The library was made from cDNA and included unique molecular identifiers. Input of roughly 0.9 to 11 million T cells yielded a few hundred thousand cDNA molecules. TCRdb re-derived calls from the PCR reads in MiXCR, one entry per CDR3 protein. Of 700,000 to 800,000 distinct CDR3 sequences listed, 25% to 30% are singletons. A remark on this clonotype: Its antigen remains unidentified.

This sequence was found in a girl aged 5-17 years with multiple sclerosis. The sample consisted of blood.

The CDR3 nucleotides are TGTGCCAGCAGCCTATCGGCCCAAGATACGCAGTATTTT. This encodes CASSLSAQDTQYF. V gene TRBV7-2 combines with J gene TRBJ2-3; no firm D call. The ends were cut back, 5 bases at V and 5 bases at J, with 11 bases in the middle. CDR1 is SGHTA, CDR2 FQGNSA, per germline. The CDR3 loop spans 13 amino acids.